The source of this T cell receptor beta chain is a study of T cell responses to AZD1222 COVID-19 vaccine. Findings of the study overall: Donors were chiefly white British, with a greater number of females, and clonal diversity was perhaps underestimated. Nearly half of spike-specific TCRs reportedly go after variant regions that carry no mutations. Vaccine-associated CD4 TCRs ranged over spike, dominating at 160-218 and 743-854.

Notes on this clone: Its target is not known.

Profiled with immunoSEQ multiplex PCR; TCRdb holds only in-frame clones, not every one. This table holds about 150,000 clones, roughly 90% found once. Recipients boosted at about 4 weeks or about 12 weeks are pooled. This sample comprised peripheral blood, obtained 28 days after the second AZD1222 dose. The source of this sequence is an adult who received the AZD1222 COVID-19 vaccine.

The CDR3 DNA is TGTGCCAGCAGCCGATACAGGGTTAGCGACGAGCAGTACTTC. It specifies CASSRYRVSDEQYF. The chain carries TRBV11-1 and TRBJ2-7; TRBD1 is a possible D gene (6 bases). CDR1 and CDR2 from the germline V gene are SGHAT and FQDESV (reference sequence). V was shortened by 5 bases and J by 5 bases, with 16 bases between the two germline ends. The CDR3 is made up of 14 amino acids.